A selection of T cell receptor beta chains follows, all from one sample in a study of cytomegalovirus exposure and HLA in healthy donors. Data came from immunoSEQ multiplex PCR; TCRdb stores just in-frame clones and leaves some out. The repertoire holds 150,000 to 200,000 clones, with roughly 85% as singletons. Sequences were obtained from PBMCs. The receptors here all came from a woman aged 25 to 45 in good health and CMV-seropositive. CDR3s include the opening cysteine and the closing phenylalanine or tryptophan. Each record gives: clone size, J gene, D gene, V gene, CDR3 protein, CDR3 DNA. D genes are given only for firm matches. A clone size is listed for some rows: how often the clone was seen (once, few, many), or a class if it is expanded.

>NA|TRBJ1-2|NA|TRBV6-4
CASSPVIGSYGYTF
TGTGCCAGCAGTCCAGTAATTGGCAGCTATGGCTACACCTTC
>NA|TRBJ1-3|TRBD1|TRBV5-1
CASSLGVPGGDTIYF
TGCGCCAGCAGCTTGGGCGTGCCAGGGGGAGACACCATATATTTT
>NA|TRBJ2-7|NA|TRBV5-4
CASSLGTRDSSYEQYF
TGTGCCAGCAGCTTGGGTACCCGGGACTCCTCCTACGAGCAGTACTTC
>NA|TRBJ2-3|TRBD2|TRBV5-1
CASSPRTSGGPTDTQYF
TGCGCCAGCAGCCCGCGGACTAGCGGGGGTCCCACAGATACGCAGTATTTT
>NA|TRBJ2-7|TRBD2|TRBV9
CASSASGGPYEQYF
TGTGCCAGCAGCGCCTCGGGGGGGCCCTACGAGCAGTACTTC
>NA|TRBJ2-2|NA|TRBV5-1
CASRWPEATGELFF
TGCGCCAGCAGGTGGCCCGAGGCCACCGGGGAGCTGTTTTTT
>NA|TRBJ1-6|NA|TRBV13
CASSSYAGAYNSPLHF
TGTGCCAGCAGCTCCTACGCCGGGGCCTATAATTCACCCCTCCACTTT
>few|TRBJ1-5|NA|TRBV19
CASSQVSNQPQHF
TGTGCCAGTAGTCAGGTTAGCAATCAGCCCCAGCATTTT
>NA|TRBJ2-7|TRBD2|TRBV27
CASSFHSSGTYYEQYF
TGTGCCAGCAGTTTCCATTCTAGCGGGACCTACTACGAGCAGTACTTC
>NA|TRBJ1-5|NA|TRBV10-3
CAISESQNSNQPQHF
TGTGCCATCAGTGAGTCTCAGAATAGCAATCAGCCCCAGCATTTT
>NA|TRBJ2-7|TRBD2|TRBV14
CASSQVPGTSDYEQYF
TGTGCCAGCAGCCAAGTTCCCGGGACTAGCGACTACGAGCAGTACTTC
>NA|TRBJ1-3|TRBD1|TRBV25-1
CASSRTGDSGNTIYF
TGTGCCAGTAGTAGGACAGGGGATTCTGGAAACACCATATATTTT
>NA|TRBJ1-1|NA|TRBV27
CASSLSAPNTEAFF
TGTGCCAGCAGTTTATCGGCCCCGAACACTGAAGCTTTCTTT
>NA|TRBJ1-1|NA|TRBV27
CASSLYRGTEAFF
TGTGCCAGCAGTTTATATAGGGGCACTGAAGCTTTCTTT
>NA|TRBJ2-3|TRBD2|TRBV30
CAWSPGTSVSTDTQYF
TGTGCCTGGAGTCCCGGGACTAGCGTGTCCACAGATACGCAGTATTTT